The clone carrying this TCR beta chain showed up just once. Its matching antigen is unknown. These data are taken from a study of long-term antiretroviral therapy in people with HIV. About the research overall: The earliest specimens came about a decade ahead of the 2015 immediate-ART recommendation. General observations from the study: ART-treated samples gained diversity yet remained below transplant donor controls. Collection of the blood, which took place between the mid-2000s and the late 2010s, possibly occurred under older ART regimens. Every time point showed a repertoire led by clones expanded before ART.

The CDR3 sequence is 14 residues long. Germline V gene lookup returns CDR1 ENHRY and CDR2 SYGVKD. V was pared by 8 bases and J by 2 bases, with 10 bases between. The libraries were made with immunoSEQ v3.0 at survey level. TCRdb's copy holds only in-frame clones and misses some; the assay was immunoSEQ multiplex PCR. The table lists 15,000 to 20,000 clones, around 80% of them singletons. The clonotype originates from a man between 18 and 29 years old with HIV. V usage is TRBV10-3 and J usage is TRBJ2-6; D is unresolved. The sample here was unsorted PBMCs, taken 0.1 years after starting antiretroviral therapy. The CDR3 spells CAILVGTGANVLTF. The CDR3, as DNA: TGTGCCATCCTTGTAGGTACTGGGGCCAACGTCCTGACTTTC.